This TCR beta chain is from a study of PD-L1 blockade in urothelial cancer. Time point meaning: peripheral blood 6 weeks after treatment start. Locally advanced or metastatic urothelial carcinoma affected the patients. The protocol was immunoSEQ multiplex PCR, while the TCRdb copy is restricted to in-frame clones and leaves out a portion. The sample yields tens of thousands of clones, 75% to 85% seen once. Looked up from germline, CDR1 is SNHLY and CDR2 is FYNNEI. The length of the CDR3 is 15 residues. V lost 4 bases, J lost 7 bases, and 14 bases lay in between. The sample consisted of PBMCs, taken around atezolizumab (anti-PD-L1) treatment. The sequence came from a man aged 70-80 years with urothelial cancer. The J gene is TRBJ1-6, the V gene TRBV2; maybe TRBD1 (5 bases). This chain's CDR3 is CASSGAGSGNSPLHF. CDR3 coding DNA: TGTGCCAGCAGTGGGGCAGGGTCTGGGAATTCACCCCTCCACTTT.